This is a list of T cell receptor beta chains from one sample in a study of T cell responses to AZD1222 COVID-19 vaccine. Only in-frame clones appear in the TCRdb table, and some are missing; sequencing was by immunoSEQ multiplex PCR. The sample has roughly 160,000 clones, around 90% seen once. The source was peripheral blood, collected on day 0 of MenACWY control vaccination. These receptors were collected from an adult in good health. The CDR3 runs from the conserved cysteine through the conserved F or W. Each record gives: clone size, V gene, D gene, J gene, CDR3 DNA, CDR3 protein. D genes are given only for firm matches. Clone size is not always given. Where it is, it says once, few, many or a class for expanded clones.

clone_size: -; v_call: TRBV5-1; d_call: TRBD2; j_call: TRBJ2-1; cdr3_nt: TGCGCCAGCAGCACTAGCACTCAGGGACTAGCGGGAGGGCGTGTTGAGCAGTTCTTC; cdr3_aa: CASSTSTQGLAGGRVEQFF
clone_size: -; v_call: TRBV7-6; d_call: -; j_call: TRBJ1-4; cdr3_nt: TGTGCCAGCAGCTTAGGCAGCACAACTAATGAAAAACTGTTTTTT; cdr3_aa: CASSLGSTTNEKLFF
clone_size: -; v_call: TRBV9; d_call: -; j_call: TRBJ2-1; cdr3_nt: TGTGCCAGCAGCGTAGGAGCGCTCTCCTACAATGAGCAGTTCTTC; cdr3_aa: CASSVGALSYNEQFF
clone_size: -; v_call: TRBV24-1; d_call: -; j_call: TRBJ2-2; cdr3_nt: TGTGCCACCAGTGATTTGGGGGCGGGGAACACCGGGGAGCTGTTTTTT; cdr3_aa: CATSDLGAGNTGELFF
clone_size: -; v_call: TRBV28; d_call: TRBD1; j_call: TRBJ2-1; cdr3_nt: TGTGCCAGCAGTTTAGGGGACAGGTACAATGAGCAGTTCTTC; cdr3_aa: CASSLGDRYNEQFF
clone_size: -; v_call: TRBV5-1; d_call: TRBD1; j_call: TRBJ2-1; cdr3_nt: TGCGCCAGCAGCTTGAATAGGGGGCAGTTTGGTGAGCAGTTCTTC; cdr3_aa: CASSLNRGQFGEQFF
clone_size: -; v_call: TRBV12-5; d_call: -; j_call: TRBJ1-1; cdr3_nt: TGTGCTAGTGGTTTGAAGGGTAACACTGAAGCTTTCTTT; cdr3_aa: CASGLKGNTEAFF
clone_size: -; v_call: TRBV5-1; d_call: -; j_call: TRBJ2-2; cdr3_nt: TGCGCCAGCAGCTTGGCTGGGGGGAACACCGGGGAGCTGTTTTTT; cdr3_aa: CASSLAGGNTGELFF
clone_size: -; v_call: TRBV5-1; d_call: -; j_call: TRBJ2-2; cdr3_nt: TGCGCCAGCAGCTGGGGAGGGGGTAACACCGGGGAGCTGTTTTTT; cdr3_aa: CASSWGGGNTGELFF
clone_size: -; v_call: TRBV11-3; d_call: TRBD1; j_call: TRBJ2-1; cdr3_nt: TGTGCCAGCAGCCCCAGGAAGACAGGGATATACAATGAGCAGTTCTTC; cdr3_aa: CASSPRKTGIYNEQFF
clone_size: -; v_call: TRBV5-5; d_call: -; j_call: TRBJ1-6; cdr3_nt: TGTGCCAGCAGCTACTATCAGAGCTCCTATAATTCACCCCTCCACTTT; cdr3_aa: CASSYYQSSYNSPLHF
clone_size: -; v_call: TRBV5-1; d_call: TRBD1; j_call: TRBJ1-1; cdr3_nt: TGCGCCAGCAGCTACGGGACAGACCGGAGGGCTGAAGCTTTCTTT; cdr3_aa: CASSYGTDRRAEAFF
clone_size: -; v_call: TRBV27; d_call: -; j_call: TRBJ2-7; cdr3_nt: TGTGCCAGCAGTCCGTGGACGGTATTAAGTCCCGAGCAGTACTTC; cdr3_aa: CASSPWTVLSPEQYF
clone_size: -; v_call: TRBV12-3/TRBV12-4; d_call: -; j_call: TRBJ1-1; cdr3_nt: TGTGCCAGCAGTTTCAGGGGCACTGAAGCTTTCTTT; cdr3_aa: CASSFRGTEAFF
clone_size: -; v_call: TRBV7-2; d_call: -; j_call: TRBJ1-1; cdr3_nt: TGTGCCAGCAGCTTAGCGCGGACTCGGACTGAAGCTTTCTTT; cdr3_aa: CASSLARTRTEAFF
clone_size: once; v_call: TRBV27; d_call: -; j_call: TRBJ1-4; cdr3_nt: TGTGCCAGCAGTTTATTTTCCGTGTCCAAGAAGCTGTTTTTT; cdr3_aa: CASSLFSVSKKLFF
clone_size: -; v_call: TRBV19; d_call: -; j_call: TRBJ2-3; cdr3_nt: TGTGCCAGTAGTATAGCGGCGGGACACACAGATACGCAGTATTTT; cdr3_aa: CASSIAAGHTDTQYF
clone_size: -; v_call: TRBV7-2; d_call: TRBD1; j_call: TRBJ1-2; cdr3_nt: TGTGCCAGCAGCTTAAGTGGGACAGCTAACTATGGCTACACCTTC; cdr3_aa: CASSLSGTANYGYTF
clone_size: -; v_call: TRBV27; d_call: -; j_call: TRBJ2-7; cdr3_nt: TGTGCCAGCAGCCGGACCGTTACCTACGAGCAGTACTTC; cdr3_aa: CASSRTVTYEQYF
clone_size: -; v_call: TRBV15; d_call: TRBD1; j_call: TRBJ1-1; cdr3_nt: TGTGCCACCAGTAAGACAGGGGCCCTGAACACTGAAGCTTTCTTT; cdr3_aa: CATSKTGALNTEAFF
clone_size: -; v_call: TRBV2; d_call: TRBD2; j_call: TRBJ2-7; cdr3_nt: TGTGCCAGCAGTGCCCTAGCGGGAGCAGGTGAGCAGTACTTC; cdr3_aa: CASSALAGAGEQYF
clone_size: once; v_call: TRBV4-1; d_call: -; j_call: TRBJ1-2; cdr3_nt: TGCGCCAGCAGCCAAGGCGTGGGATCCGCGTACTATGGCTACACCTTC; cdr3_aa: CASSQGVGSAYYGYTF
clone_size: -; v_call: TRBV3-1/TRBV3-2; d_call: -; j_call: TRBJ2-2; cdr3_nt: TGTGCCAGCAGCCAAGGGTGGGTTAGACTGAACACCGGGGAGCTGTTTTTT; cdr3_aa: CASSQGWVRLNTGELFF
clone_size: once; v_call: TRBV6-5; d_call: -; j_call: TRBJ2-2; cdr3_nt: TGTGCCAGCAGGGACTACCCGAACACCGGGGAGCTGTTTTTT; cdr3_aa: CASRDYPNTGELFF
clone_size: -; v_call: TRBV9; d_call: -; j_call: TRBJ2-5; cdr3_nt: TGTGCCAGCAGCGTAGGTGGCAAAGAGACCCAGTACTTC; cdr3_aa: CASSVGGKETQYF
clone_size: -; v_call: TRBV19; d_call: TRBD1; j_call: TRBJ1-5; cdr3_nt: TGTGCCAGTAGTACCACAGGGGAACGTCAGCCCCAGCATTTT; cdr3_aa: CASSTTGERQPQHF
clone_size: -; v_call: TRBV19; d_call: TRBD1; j_call: TRBJ2-7; cdr3_nt: TGTGCCAGTAGTATAGGACAGGGGGTCTCCTACGAGCAGTACTTC; cdr3_aa: CASSIGQGVSYEQYF
clone_size: -; v_call: TRBV11-1; d_call: -; j_call: TRBJ1-1; cdr3_nt: TGTGCCAGCAGCCTAAACCTGGAGCACACTGAAGCTTTCTTT; cdr3_aa: CASSLNLEHTEAFF
clone_size: -; v_call: TRBV28; d_call: -; j_call: TRBJ1-3; cdr3_nt: TGTGCCTCAAAAAACGTCAACCTTGGAAACACCATATATTTT; cdr3_aa: CASKNVNLGNTIYF
clone_size: -; v_call: TRBV5-6; d_call: TRBD1; j_call: TRBJ2-7; cdr3_nt: TGTGCCAGCAGCGTTGTCCGGACAGGGGGCGACGAGCAGTACTTC; cdr3_aa: CASSVVRTGGDEQYF
clone_size: -; v_call: TRBV28; d_call: -; j_call: TRBJ1-2; cdr3_nt: TGTGCCAGCAGCGGGGGACACGACCAGGGAGGCTACACCTTC; cdr3_aa: CASSGGHDQGGYTF